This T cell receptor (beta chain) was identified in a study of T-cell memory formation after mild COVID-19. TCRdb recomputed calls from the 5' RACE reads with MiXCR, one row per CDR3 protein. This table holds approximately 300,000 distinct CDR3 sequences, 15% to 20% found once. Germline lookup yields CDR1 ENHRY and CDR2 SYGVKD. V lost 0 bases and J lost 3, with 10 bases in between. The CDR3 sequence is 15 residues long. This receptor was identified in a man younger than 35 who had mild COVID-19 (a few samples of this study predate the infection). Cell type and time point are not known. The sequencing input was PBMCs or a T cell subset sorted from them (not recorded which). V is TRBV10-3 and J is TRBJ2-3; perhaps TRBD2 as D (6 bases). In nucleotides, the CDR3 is TGTGCCATCAGTGAGTCGGTGCGGGGTACAGATACGCAGTATTTT. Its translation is CAISESVRGTDTQYF.